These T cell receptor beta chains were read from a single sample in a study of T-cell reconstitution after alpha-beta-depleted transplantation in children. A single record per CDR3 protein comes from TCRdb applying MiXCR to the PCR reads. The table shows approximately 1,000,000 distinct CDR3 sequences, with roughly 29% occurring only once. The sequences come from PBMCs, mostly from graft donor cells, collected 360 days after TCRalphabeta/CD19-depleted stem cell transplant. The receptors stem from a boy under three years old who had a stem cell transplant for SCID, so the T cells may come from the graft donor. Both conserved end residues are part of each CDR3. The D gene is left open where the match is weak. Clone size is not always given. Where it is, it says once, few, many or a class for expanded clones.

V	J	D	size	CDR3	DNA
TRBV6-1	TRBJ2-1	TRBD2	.	CASSPGGGAVDEQFF	TGTGCCAGCAGTCCCGGCGGGGGGGCTGTCGATGAGCAGTTCTTC
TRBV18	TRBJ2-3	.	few	CASSPPAGGTQYF	TGTGCCAGCTCACCGCCTGCCGGAGGCACGCAGTATTTT
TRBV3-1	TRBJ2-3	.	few	CASSQDAAGPATDTQYF	TGTGCCAGCAGCCAAGATGCGGCGGGGCCGGCCACAGATACGCAGTATTTT
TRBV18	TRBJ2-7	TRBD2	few	CASSPGTSVYEQYF	TGTGCCAGCTCACCCGGCACTAGCGTCTACGAGCAGTACTTC
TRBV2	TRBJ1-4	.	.	CATTRDMGEKLFF	TGTGCCACCACCCGGGACATGGGAGAAAAACTGTTTTTT
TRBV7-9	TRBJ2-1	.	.	CASSLDWLNEQFF	TGTGCCAGCAGCTTAGATTGGCTCAATGAGCAGTTCTTC
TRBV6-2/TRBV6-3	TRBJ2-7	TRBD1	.	CASRTGYYEQYF	TGTGCCAGCAGGACAGGGTACTACGAGCAGTACTTC
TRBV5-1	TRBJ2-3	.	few	CASSLDRIGGTDTQYF	TGCGCCAGCAGCTTGGACAGGATAGGGGGCACAGATACGCAGTATTTT
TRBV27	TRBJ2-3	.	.	CASSLNPGGLPTDTQYF	TGTGCCAGCAGCCTTAATCCCGGGGGCCTCCCAACAGATACGCAGTATTTT
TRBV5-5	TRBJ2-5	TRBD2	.	CASSLDSGGRNF	TGTGCCAGCAGCTTAGACAGCGGGGGTAGAAACTTC
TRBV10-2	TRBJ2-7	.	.	CASSWGDSYEQYF	TGCGCCAGCAGTTGGGGCGATTCCTACGAGCAGTACTTC
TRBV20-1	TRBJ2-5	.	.	CSASTGRTAQETQYF	TGCAGTGCTAGTACTGGCCGGACAGCCCAAGAGACCCAGTACTTC
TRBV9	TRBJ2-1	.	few	CASSVAGDRPDNEQFF	TGTGCCAGCAGCGTAGCTGGGGACCGGCCTGACAATGAGCAGTTCTTC
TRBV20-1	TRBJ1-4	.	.	CSAPRGIYATNEKLFF	TGCAGTGCTCCCCGGGGGATATACGCAACTAATGAAAAACTGTTTTTT
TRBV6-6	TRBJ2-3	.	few	CASGRPEDTQYF	TGTGCCAGCGGGAGGCCAGAAGATACGCAGTATTTT
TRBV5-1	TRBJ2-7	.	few	CASSSRAEFHYEQYF	TGCGCCAGCAGCTCCCGGGCAGAATTCCACTACGAGCAGTACTTC
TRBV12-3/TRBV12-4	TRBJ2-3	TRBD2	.	CASSPQFGAGGRGTDTQYF	TGTGCCAGCAGTCCACAGTTCGGAGCGGGGGGGCGGGGCACAGATACGCAGTATTTT
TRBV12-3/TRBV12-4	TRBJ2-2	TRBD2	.	CASRSTSALNTGELFF	TGTGCCAGCAGGTCAACTAGCGCTCTGAACACCGGGGAGCTGTTTTTT
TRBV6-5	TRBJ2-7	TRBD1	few	CASSWDRVGDEQYF	TGTGCCAGCAGTTGGGACAGGGTAGGGGACGAGCAGTACTTC
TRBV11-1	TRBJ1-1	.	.	CASSLEGEAFF	TGTGCCAGCAGCTTAGAGGGAGAAGCTTTCTTT
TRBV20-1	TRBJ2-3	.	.	CSARDHPDTQYF	TGCAGTGCTAGAGATCATCCAGATACGCAGTATTTT
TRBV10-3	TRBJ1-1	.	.	CAISDPQQGNTEAFF	TGTGCCATCAGTGATCCTCAACAGGGGAACACTGAAGCTTTCTTT
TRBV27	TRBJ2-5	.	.	CASSSTLGVAVETQYF	TGTGCCAGCAGTTCAACCTTGGGGGTAGCCGTGGAGACCCAGTACTTC
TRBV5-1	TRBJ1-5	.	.	CASSWADLSNQPQHF	TGCGCCAGCAGCTGGGCGGACCTGAGCAATCAGCCCCAGCATTTT